The present TCR beta chain was sequenced within a study of T-cell memory formation after mild COVID-19. The ends were cut back, 2 bases at V and 0 bases at J, with 11 bases in the middle. The germline V gene encodes CDR1 SGHVS and CDR2 FQNEAQ. This CDR3 comprises 15 residues. TCRdb independently ran MiXCR on the 5' RACE reads; one entry per CDR3 protein. The sample lists hundreds of thousands of distinct CDR3 sequences, about 20% occurring once. For this clonotype: Its specificity is not known.

Broader study findings: Some responding clones appeared in pre-infection memory, suggesting cross-reactive memory joined.

This TCR derives from a young man who had mild COVID-19 (a few samples of this study predate the infection). Cell type and time point are not known. The material sequenced was PBMCs or a T cell subset sorted from them (not recorded which). The chain uses TRBV7-8 and TRBJ2-7; the D gene is possibly TRBD1 (6 bases). The CDR3 loop is CASSLNGQSSYEQYV. CDR3 nucleotides: TGTGCCAGCAGCTTAAACGGACAGAGCTCCTACGAGCAGTACGTC.